One and the same sample provided the 18 T cell receptor beta chains below, sequenced in a study of T cell repertoires in cytomegalovirus infection. These receptors' targets are unknown. TCRdb reprocessed the reads with MiXCR, giving one entry per CDR3 protein. The sample lists approximately 1,000,000 distinct CDR3 sequences; less than 35% were seen once. Here the sequenced sample was cultured CD8+ T cells from PBMCs, taken from culture after CMV antigen stimulation. These receptors were collected from a human donor in good health (CMV status not recorded). Some clones in this sample may be carry-over from other donors' samples.

The sample holds a few counts of this clonotype. V and J are TRBV2 and TRBJ2-7; unclear D gene. The germline CDR1 and CDR2 sequences are SNHLY and FYNNEI. Trimming stripped 6 bases from V and 4 bases from J, with 10 bases between. The CDR3 runs 12 residues. CDR3: CASSPKLYEQYF. Written as DNA, the CDR3 is TGTGCCAGCAGCCCTAAGCTGTACGAGCAGTACTTC.

Many counts were recorded for this clonotype. The genes are TRBV7-6 and TRBJ1-2; D is unresolved. This CDR3 has 14 residues. Trimming pared 1 base from V and 6 bases from J, leaving 12 bases between. The V gene's germline CDR1 is SGHVS and CDR2 FNYEAQ. CDR3 residues: CASSLDPWVDGYTF. In DNA, the CDR3 is TGTGCCAGCAGCTTAGACCCCTGGGTGGATGGCTACACCTTC.

This clonotype was detected a few times. V usage is TRBV6-6 and J usage is TRBJ2-7, with unresolved D. Germline values: CDR1 MNHNY, CDR2 SVGAGI (reference sequence). Trimming removed 0 bases at V and 2 bases at J, with 8 bases between. CDR3 length equals 14 residues. Here the CDR3 reads CASSYSPRAYEQYV. In DNA form, the CDR3 reads TGTGCCAGCAGTTACTCACCCCGAGCCTACGAGCAGTACGTC.

V gene TRBV7-9 combines with J gene TRBJ1-2; TRBD1 might be the D (6 bases). Germline-derived CDR1 and CDR2 are SEHNR and FQNEAQ (reference sequence). V lost 5 bases and J 8 bases, leaving 21 bases between the germline ends. The CDR3 runs to 15 residues. The CDR3 nucleotides are TGTGCCAGCAGCCCGACGATGGGGGGGGCCTCGGGCTACACCTTC. Protein: CASSPTMGGASGYTF.

The chain carries TRBV15 and TRBJ2-1; D gene uncertain. Trimming left V 0 bases short and J 3 bases short, with 9 bases between. This CDR3 has 15 residues. Germline V gene sequence: CDR1 LNHNV, CDR2 YYDKDF (reference sequence). Here the CDR3 DNA reads TGTGCCACCAGCAGAGATCTAGAGATCTACAATGAGCAGTTCTTC. Protein sequence: CATSRDLEIYNEQFF.

This chain joins TRBV6-5 and TRBJ2-2; weak D call: TRBD1 (6 bases). Trimming shortened V by 7 bases and J by 5 bases, and 17 bases separated the two germline ends. Germline CDR1 and CDR2: MNHEY and SVGAGI. There are 15 residues in the CDR3. The CDR3 coding sequence is TGTGCCAGCAATAAAGATGGGGGCTGGACCGGGGAGCTGTTTTTT. Translating it yields CASNKDGGWTGELFF.

This clonotype showed up many times. The CDR3 DNA is TGTGCCAGCAGTTTAATGGGAGCCCTCCACTTT. Translating gives CASSLMGALHF. The chain uses TRBV12-3 or TRBV12-4 and TRBJ1-6; D is unresolved. Trimming cost V 2 bases and J 14 bases, with 7 bases left between them. CDR3 length: 11 residues.

This chain joins TRBV6-5 and TRBJ2-2; 10 nucleotides align to TRBD1. This CDR3 has 17 residues. Germline CDR1 and CDR2: MNHEY and SVGAGI. The V and J ends lost 2 bases and 2 bases, in that order; junction bases with no gene match: 5. CDR3 in DNA: TGTGCCAGCAGTTACACCGACAGGGGGCCCAACACCGGGGAGCTGTTTTTT. Amino acid sequence: CASSYTDRGPNTGELFF.

The gene calls are TRBV9 and TRBJ1-5; 9 positions agree with TRBD1. The J segment lost 9 bases and the V segment lost 2 bases, leaving 6 bases of the junction unmatched. Germline values: CDR1 SGDLS, CDR2 YYNGEE. The CDR3 is 14 residues long. The CDR3 coding sequence is TGTGCCAGCAGCGTGGGACAGGGTGGTAGGCCCCAGCATTTT. Translating gives CASSVGQGGRPQHF.

V is TRBV6-1 and J is TRBJ1-1; 7 nucleotides align to TRBD1. The junction had 4 bases not matched to a gene; V was cut back by 0 bases and J by 3 bases. The germline gives CDR1 MNHNS, CDR2 SASEGT. The CDR3 contains 15 residues. CDR3 nucleotide sequence: TGTGCCAGCAGTGAAGCAGGGGGCCCCTACACTGAAGCTTTCTTT. Translating gives CASSEAGGPYTEAFF.

Only a few counts were recorded for this clonotype. CDR3 coding DNA: TGTGCCACCAGCACTTGGACTAGCGGGGGGGATGATACGCAGTATTTT. Its translation: CATSTWTSGGDDTQYF. The chain employs TRBV15 and TRBJ2-3; 15 bases match TRBD2. The length of the CDR3 is 16 residues. Germline trimming cut 4 bases from V and 6 bases from J; bases unmatched to any gene: 5. Germline assignment: CDR1 LNHNV and CDR2 YYDKDF (reference sequence).

Many counts were recorded for this clonotype. The genes are TRBV7-9 and TRBJ2-7; D is possibly TRBD1 (6 bases). Per germline, CDR1 SEHNR and CDR2 FQNEAQ (reference sequence). The CDR3 has 17 residues. Trimming took off 0 bases at V and 0 bases at J, with 15 bases between the two ends. The CDR3 loop reads CASSLARSGAASYEQYF. In DNA form, the CDR3 reads TGTGCCAGCAGCTTAGCGAGGTCAGGGGCAGCCTCCTACGAGCAGTACTTC.

The chain is built from TRBV6-5 and TRBJ2-3; TRBD2 matches at 8 bases. The V segment lost 6 bases and the J segment 5 bases; nucleotides outside the gene matches: 16. CDR1 and CDR2 (germline): MNHEY, SVGAGI. The CDR3 is 17 residues long. The CDR3 DNA is TGTGCCAGCAGCCTACGGGGGAGCGGGGGCCCGGAAGATACGCAGTATTTT. Its translation: CASSLRGSGGPEDTQYF.

This CDR3 is CASSQRTGGTYGYTF. DNA of the CDR3: TGTGCCAGCAGCCAGAGGACAGGGGGCACCTATGGCTACACCTTC. The genes are TRBV16 and TRBJ1-2; TRBD1 matches 11 bases. This CDR3 comprises 15 residues. Per germline, CDR1 KGHSY and CDR2 FQNENV. Trimming cost V 3 bases and J 4 bases; bases outside gene matches: 4.

This chain joins TRBV2 and TRBJ1-5; perhaps TRBD1 as D (5 bases). Trimming took 2 bases from V and 4 from J, leaving 12 bases between them. Germline values: CDR1 SNHLY, CDR2 FYNNEI. The CDR3 runs 15 residues. This CDR3 is CASSEILDTNQPQHF. Written as DNA, the CDR3 is TGTGCCAGCAGTGAAATCCTGGACACTAATCAGCCCCAGCATTTT.

The chain has TRBV2 and TRBJ1-5; D possibly corresponds to TRBD1 (6 bases). V gave up 6 bases and J gave up 11 bases, with 17 bases separating them. The germline V gene has CDR1 SNHLY and CDR2 FYNNEI. The CDR3 extends over 13 amino acids. CDR3 region: CASSPRGLSAQHF. The CDR3 DNA sequence: TGTGCCAGCAGCCCCAGGGGACTGTCGGCCCAGCATTTT. The full variable domain, completed using reference TRBV2 and TRBJ1-5, is EPEVTQTPSHQVTQMGQEVILRCVPISNHLYFYWYRQILGQKVEFLVSFYNNEISEKSEIFDDQFSVERPDGSNFTLKIRSTKLEDSAMYFCASSPRGLSAQHFGDGTRLSIL.

This clonotype was detected ten times or more. V and J are TRBV18 and TRBJ2-5, with D maybe TRBD2 (7 bases). The CDR3 contains 15 residues. Germline V gene sequence: CDR1 KGHSH, CDR2 LQKENI. Trimming cost V 8 bases and J 1 base, with 17 bases left between them. The CDR3 sequence is CASSPGGGLQETQYF. The CDR3 coding sequence is TGTGCCAGCAGCCCTGGGGGGGGGCTCCAAGAGACCCAGTACTTC. Full variable domain (outside the CDR3, taken from reference TRBV18 and TRBJ2-5): NAGVMQNPRHLVRRRGQEARLRCSPMKGHSHVYWYRQLPEEGLKFMVYLQKENIIDESGMPKERFSAEFPKEGPSILRIQQVVRGDSAAYFCASSPGGGLQETQYFGPGTRLLVL.

The V call is TRBV6-2 or TRBV6-3, the J call TRBJ1-5; D gene uncertain. The CDR3 sequence is 14 residues long. Germline assignment: CDR1 MNHEY and CDR2 SVGEGT. V was cut by 5 bases and J by 6 bases, with 14 bases left in between. This CDR3 reads CASSDGTGFQPQHF. CDR3 nucleotide sequence: TGTGCCAGCAGTGATGGCACGGGATTTCAGCCCCAGCATTTT.